A single sample is the source of the 19 T cell receptor beta chains below, sequenced in a study of cytomegalovirus exposure and HLA in healthy donors. The PCR contained 60 Vbeta and 13 Jbeta primers. Assay: immunoSEQ multiplex PCR; the TCRdb copy retains only in-frame clones and omits some. The table shows around 190,000 clones, with about four fifths occurring only once. The sample taken for sequencing was PBMCs. These receptors all stem from a man between 40 and 49 years old in good health and CMV-seropositive.

The genes are TRBV28 and TRBJ2-7, with D maybe TRBD2 (5 bases). The V end lost 8 bases, the J end lost 1 base, and 12 bases lay between the germline ends. Looked up from germline, CDR1 is MDHEN and CDR2 is SYDVKM. The CDR3 consists of 13 residues. The CDR3 DNA follows: TGTGCCAGCCGCCCCGGGAAATCCTACGAGCAGTACTTC. Protein sequence: CASRPGKSYEQYF.

V is TRBV5-8 and J is TRBJ2-5; the match to TRBD1 covers 7 bases. V lost 4 bases, J lost 2 bases, and 8 bases stayed unmatched. Germline CDR1 SGHTS, CDR2 YDEGEE. The CDR3 length is 15 residues. The chain's CDR3 is CASSPTGTVQETQYF. The CDR3 coding sequence is TGTGCCAGCAGCCCAACCGGGACAGTTCAAGAGACCCAGTACTTC.

The CDR3 DNA reads as TGCGCCAGCAGCTTTCGAATTAGGGGGCCCGGTGAGCAGTTCTTC. Protein sequence: CASSFRIRGPGEQFF. The V and J genes are TRBV5-1 and TRBJ2-1, with 7 bases that match TRBD1. This CDR3 is 15 amino acids long. Germline CDR1 and CDR2: SGHRS and YFSETQ. The ends lost 2 bases at V and 9 bases at J; junction bases unmatched: 11.

CDR3 in DNA: TGCGCCAGCAGCCAAAAAGACAGAGATAATTCACCCCTCCACTTT. Protein: CASSQKDRDNSPLHF. This sequence joins TRBV4-1 and TRBJ1-6, with D possibly TRBD1 on 5 matching bases. Germline V gene sequence: CDR1 MGHRA, CDR2 YSYEKL. The CDR3 is 15 residues long. V lost 2 bases and J 5 bases, leaving 10 bases between the germline ends.

The V call is TRBV7-2, the J call TRBJ2-3; 7 bases are shared with TRBD1. This CDR3 contains 14 residues. J gave up 2 bases and V 6 bases, and 5 bases lay outside the gene matches. In germline, CDR1 is SGHTA, CDR2 FQGNSA. CDR3 DNA: TGTGCCAGCAGTCCACAGGGGCCCACAGATACGCAGTATTTT. It specifies CASSPQGPTDTQYF.

The rearrangement links TRBV4-1 to TRBJ2-2, with a weak D call TRBD1 (5 bases). The CDR3 totals 17 residues. Germline V gene data show CDR1 as MGHRA and CDR2 as YSYEKL. Trimming removed 0 bases at V and 4 bases at J, with 15 bases between. CDR3 residues: CASSQDGRVISTGELFF. The CDR3, as DNA: TGCGCCAGCAGCCAAGATGGCAGGGTCATAAGCACCGGGGAGCTGTTTTTT.

The chain has TRBV28 and TRBJ2-7; no firm D call. Trimming removed 7 bases from V and 3 bases from J, with 10 bases in between. CDR3 length equals 12 residues. Germline V gives CDR1 MDHEN, CDR2 SYDVKM. Here the CDR3 DNA reads TGTGCCAGCAAATCAGCGAACTACGAGCAGTACTTC. This encodes CASKSANYEQYF.

The chain employs TRBV18 and TRBJ1-1, with 9 bases lining up with TRBD1. V was pared by 6 bases and J by 4 bases, with 6 bases of the junction left unmatched. CDR1 KGHSH and CDR2 LQKENI come from the germline V gene. This CDR3 comprises 14 residues. The CDR3 nucleotides read TGTGCCAGCTCCTCGGGGGACAGGGCCACTGAAGCTTTCTTT. Translated: CASSSGDRATEAFF.

This clone was seen a few times. The chain joins TRBV6-6 to TRBJ1-1; 7 bases are a match to TRBD1. V lost 5 bases to trimming and J lost 3 bases; unmatched junction nucleotides: 9. The CDR3 contains 15 residues. Germline CDR1 and CDR2: MNHNY and SVGAGI (reference sequence). CDR3 sequence: CASSPRTGRDTEAFF. CDR3 nucleotide sequence: TGTGCCAGCAGTCCCCGGACAGGAAGAGACACTGAAGCTTTCTTT.

This sequence joins TRBV7-6 and TRBJ2-5; tentatively, D is TRBD2 (5 bases). The germline CDR1 and CDR2 sequences are SGHVS and FNYEAQ. This CDR3 is 13 amino acids long. Trimming pared 5 bases from V and 5 bases from J, leaving 12 bases between. The CDR3 region has the DNA TGTGCCAGCAGCGAACTAGTAGTGGAGACCCAGTACTTC. Amino acid sequence: CASSELVVETQYF.

The chain combines TRBV7-3 with TRBJ2-7, with D hard to call. CDR1 and CDR2 (germline): SGHTA, FQGTGA. CDR3 length: 17 residues. Trimming removed 0 bases at V and 5 bases at J, with 20 bases between. The CDR3 loop reads CASSLTNPNSLLDEQYF. CDR3 DNA: TGTGCCAGCAGCTTAACTAACCCGAACTCTCTTCTCGACGAGCAGTACTTC. Complete variable domain (other parts from reference TRBV7-3 and TRBJ2-7): GAGVSQTPSNKVTEKGKYVELRCDPISGHTALYWYRQSLGQGPEFLIYFQGTGAADDSGLPNDRFFAVRPEGSVSTLKIQRTERGDSAVYLCASSLTNPNSLLDEQYFGPGTRLTVT.

The chain couples TRBV18 to TRBJ2-3; D may be TRBD1 (6 bases). The CDR3 extends over 15 amino acids. The V end was cut by 5 bases, the J end by 0 bases, with 12 bases between. Germline V gives CDR1 KGHSH, CDR2 LQKENI. CDR3 protein: CASSVGTMSTDTQYF. CDR3 nucleotide sequence: TGTGCCAGCTCAGTAGGGACAATGAGCACAGATACGCAGTATTTT.

The chain uses TRBV5-4 and TRBJ2-5, with 7 bases identical to TRBD1. The V gene end was trimmed by 5 bases and the J gene end by 3 bases; junction bases not matched to a gene: 7. The CDR3 contains 14 residues. Germline V gene sequence: CDR1 SGHNT, CDR2 YYREEE (reference sequence). The CDR3: CASRKLGTEETQYF. The CDR3 DNA sequence: TGTGCCAGCAGGAAGTTGGGGACAGAAGAGACCCAGTACTTC.

The chain combines TRBV2 with TRBJ2-3; a weak D match, TRBD2 (5 bases). The CDR3 runs to 14 residues. CDR1 SNHLY and CDR2 FYNNEI come from the germline V gene. V was cut by 7 bases and J by 2 bases, with 13 bases left in between. The CDR3 loop reads CASIGRRATDTQYF. The CDR3 DNA is TGTGCCAGCATCGGACGGCGGGCCACAGATACGCAGTATTTT.

This CDR3 is CASDPRWTSGSGPDTQYF. CDR3 DNA: TGTGCCAGCGACCCACGATGGACTAGCGGGAGTGGTCCAGATACGCAGTATTTT. The chain couples TRBV19 to TRBJ2-3; 13 bases are shared with TRBD2. Unmatched junction bases numbered 16, after V lost 9 bases and J lost 4 bases. Germline assignment: CDR1 LNHDA and CDR2 SQIVND (reference sequence). The CDR3 is made up of 18 amino acids.

The rearrangement joins TRBV5-6 to TRBJ2-3, with 8 bases lining up with TRBD2. Germline loops: CDR1 SGHDT, CDR2 YYEEEE. CDR3 size: 17 residues. V trimming: 1 base; J trimming: 5 bases; junction bases outside the gene matches: 12. In DNA form, the CDR3 reads TGTGCCAGCAGCTTGTTCCTCTCGGGGGGGGCACGAGATACGCAGTATTTT. Protein sequence: CASSLFLSGGARDTQYF.

The J gene is TRBJ2-1, the V gene TRBV9; D may be TRBD2 (6 bases). V gave up 3 bases and J gave up 5 bases, with 12 bases separating them. CDR1 SGDLS and CDR2 YYNGEE come from the germline V gene. The CDR3 spans 14 residues. CDR3 coding DNA: TGTGCCAGCAGCGCGGCGGGATTCCACAATGAGCAGTTCTTC. Protein: CASSAAGFHNEQFF.

This chain links TRBV6-6 with TRBJ1-5, with TRBD1 matching 7 bases. CDR3 size: 13 residues. Germline V lookup: CDR1 MNHNY, CDR2 SVGAGI (reference sequence). The V and J ends lost 8 bases and 9 bases, in that order; junction bases with no gene match: 10. Here the CDR3 reads CASGTEVGGPQHF. The CDR3 bases are TGTGCCAGCGGGACAGAGGTGGGGGGGCCCCAGCATTTT.

This clone was observed once. The chain is built from TRBV19 and TRBJ1-5, with TRBD1 identical over 9 bases. The CDR3 has 18 amino acids. V shed 5 bases and J 0 bases; nucleotides not matched to a gene: 11. In germline, CDR1 is LNHDA, CDR2 SQIVND (reference sequence). The CDR3 here is CASSALDRGVDSNQPQHF. CDR3 bases: TGTGCCAGTAGTGCCCTGGACAGGGGCGTAGATAGCAATCAGCCCCAGCATTTT.